Each of the 3 T cell receptor beta chains below was sequenced from the same sample in a study of monozygotic twins with inflammatory bowel disease. TCRdb reworked the 5' RACE reads into one entry per CDR3 protein, no DNA. This table lists some 210,000 distinct CDR3 sequences. What was sequenced was blood. These receptors were obtained from a human donor with ulcerative colitis or Crohn's disease, or a healthy co-twin of an affected twin (not recorded which).

The V gene is TRBV12-3 or TRBV12-4, the J gene TRBJ2-5; there is no DNA to check the TCRdb D call of TRBD2. The CDR3 runs to 18 residues. The CDR3 spells CASRTLAGGSTKQETQYF.

This CDR3 is CASTPGVSTDTQYF. J is TRBJ2-3 and V is TRBV5-1; lacking DNA, the TRBD1 call made by TCRdb goes unchecked. Germline V gives CDR1 SGHRS, CDR2 YFSETQ. This CDR3 region has 14 residues.

The genes are TRBV3-1 and TRBJ2-7. Germline V gene data show CDR1 as LGHDT and CDR2 as YNNKEL (reference sequence). The CDR3 is 13 amino acids. The CDR3 sequence is CASSRRQLWEQYF.